The 14 T cell receptor beta chains presented below share a single source sample, sequenced in a study of shared clonotypes between healthy human individuals. Sequencing was performed with immunoSEQ multiplex PCR; in TCRdb, only in-frame clones are kept and a portion is missing. The sample contains approximately 1,500,000 clones, around 98% of which appear only once. Sequencing was carried out using naive CD4+ T cells sorted from blood. Subset described: CD45RA+ positively selected. These receptors were obtained from a man aged 30 to 45 in good health.

The chain couples TRBV18 to TRBJ2-7, with D possibly TRBD2 on 6 matching bases. Germline assignment: CDR1 KGHSH and CDR2 LQKENI. The V end was cut by 0 bases, the J end by 7 bases, with 13 bases between. The CDR3 runs to 14 residues. CDR3 in DNA: TGTGCCAGCTCACCACCTAGCGGCACGCGGGAGCAGTACTTC. It yields the protein CASSPPSGTREQYF.

The J gene is TRBJ1-5, the V gene TRBV28; 8 bases are a match to TRBD1. The germline V gene encodes CDR1 MDHEN and CDR2 SYDVKM. J was trimmed by 0 bases and V by 2 bases; bases with no gene match: 12. The CDR3 runs to 19 residues. CDR3 sequence: CASSLAFTGGFYSNQPQHF. Written as DNA, the CDR3 is TGTGCCAGCAGTTTAGCGTTTACAGGGGGATTTTATAGCAATCAGCCCCAGCATTTT.

The DNA for the CDR3 is TGTGCCAGCAGCTTGCGGCGGAGAAGCTCCTACAATGAGCAGTTCTTC. As protein: CASSLRRRSSYNEQFF. V usage is TRBV7-2 and J usage is TRBJ2-1, with D hard to call. The V gene lost 3 bases and the J gene lost 0 bases, with 12 bases spanning the gap. CDR1 and CDR2 from the germline V gene are SGHTA and FQGNSA. The length of the CDR3 is 16 residues.

This clone was picked up one time. The gene calls are TRBV5-4 and TRBJ1-1, with unresolved D. Per germline, CDR1 SGHNT and CDR2 YYREEE (reference sequence). The germline V and J ends were trimmed by 0 bases and 5 bases, with 17 bases remaining between them. CDR3 size: 16 residues. The CDR3: CASSLGGFRALTEAFF. DNA of the CDR3: TGTGCCAGCAGCTTGGGTGGATTCCGGGCTTTGACTGAAGCTTTCTTT.

The rearrangement uses TRBV28 and TRBJ2-3; 10 nucleotides line up with TRBD1. V lost 6 bases and J lost 2; bases outside the gene matches: 8. The CDR3 has 16 residues. CDR1 and CDR2 from the germline V gene are MDHEN and SYDVKM. This chain's CDR3 is CASRLGDRGSTDTQYF. The CDR3 bases are TGTGCCAGCAGACTTGGGGACAGGGGCTCCACAGATACGCAGTATTTT.

The chain recombines TRBV5-8 with TRBJ2-7, with 10 bases lining up with TRBD1. The germline gives CDR1 SGHTS, CDR2 YDEGEE. With V trimmed by 2 bases and J by 1 base, 3 bases remained unmatched. The CDR3 sequence is 15 residues long. The CDR3 region has the DNA TGTGCCAGCAGCTTCCGGGACAGGGGTTCCTACGAGCAGTACTTC. It translates to CASSFRDRGSYEQYF.

DNA for the CDR3: TGTGCCAGCAGCGGGACTAGCGGGATCAATGAGCAGTTCTTC. Amino acids: CASSGTSGINEQFF. The V and J genes are TRBV7-2 and TRBJ2-1, with TRBD2 identical over 13 bases. The CDR3 is 14 residues long. The V gene's germline CDR1 is SGHTA and CDR2 FQGNSA. With 5 bases clipped from V and 6 bases from J, the junction kept 1 base outside the gene matches.

V gene TRBV6-1 combines with J gene TRBJ2-7; tentatively, D is TRBD2 (5 bases). The CDR3 spans 13 residues. V lost 6 bases and J lost 4, with 13 bases in between. Germline loops: CDR1 MNHNS, CDR2 SASEGT. For the CDR3, the DNA is TGTGCCAGCAGGGACCTCCCGGGATACGAGCAGTACTTC. Translating gives CASRDLPGYEQYF.

With respect to this clone: Other DNA sequences within the sample encode an identical CDR3. The CDR3 nucleotides are TGCGCCAGCAGCTTGGGTGGGACCTACGAGCAGTACTTC. Translated: CASSLGGTYEQYF. The V gene is TRBV5-1, the J gene TRBJ2-7, with D hard to call. The CDR3 extends over 13 amino acids. V lost 0 bases, J lost 2 bases, and 6 bases lay in between. CDR1 SGHRS and CDR2 YFSETQ come from the germline V gene.

The CDR3 coding sequence is TGTGCCAGCAGCCAAACGAGGCCAAGTACCTACGAGCAGTACTTC. This encodes CASSQTRPSTYEQYF. The rearrangement links TRBV7-2 to TRBJ2-7; no reliable D call. V shed 5 bases and J shed 2 bases, with 16 bases lying between them. The CDR3 consists of 15 residues. Germline V lookup: CDR1 SGHTA, CDR2 FQGNSA.

The chain has TRBV11-2 and TRBJ1-2; D is possibly TRBD1 (5 bases). The CDR3 has 14 residues. Germline CDR1 SGHAT, CDR2 FQNNGV. V lost 4 bases and J lost 7, with 16 bases in between. The CDR3 nucleotides are TGTGCCAGCAGCTCCCTGGGGGGGTCTATTGGCTACACCTTC. Amino acids: CASSSLGGSIGYTF.

The J gene is TRBJ2-3, the V gene TRBV4-3; 7 bases are shared with TRBD2. The V segment lost 4 bases and the J segment 2 bases; nucleotides outside the gene matches: 3. The germline gives CDR1 LGHNA, CDR2 YSLEER. This CDR3 comprises 14 residues. The CDR3 here is CASSPRGDTDTQYF. The CDR3 DNA is TGCGCCAGCAGCCCTCGGGGGGACACAGATACGCAGTATTTT.

CDR3 amino acids: CASSLGSSGLSYNEQFF. In nucleotides, the CDR3 is TGTGCCAGCAGCTTAGGATCGAGCGGGCTGTCCTACAATGAGCAGTTCTTC. V usage is TRBV13 and J usage is TRBJ2-1; a possible D gene is TRBD2 (6 bases). Trimming took 0 bases from V and 1 from J, leaving 13 bases between them. Germline loops: CDR1 PRHDT, CDR2 FYEKMQ (reference sequence). The CDR3 has 17 amino acids.

The chain combines TRBV7-6 with TRBJ1-2; D uncertain. V lost 1 base and J 6 bases, leaving 12 bases between the germline ends. CDR1 and CDR2 from the germline V gene are SGHVS and FNYEAQ. This CDR3 is built from 14 residues. The CDR3 bases are TGTGCCAGCAGCTTAGTTTCGTCGTCCGATGGCTACACCTTC. Translated: CASSLVSSSDGYTF.